This T cell receptor (beta chain) was recorded in a study of blood T cell repertoires in COVID-19. At the level of the study: Samples came from the United States, Italy and Spain, spanning acute and convalescent COVID-19. The cDNA or gDNA used as material had been derived from T cells, B-cell-depleted T cells, or PBMCs.

Germline V gene lookup returns CDR1 LNHDA and CDR2 SQIVND (reference sequence). Trimming took off 3 bases at V and 3 bases at J, with 20 bases between the two ends. The CDR3 contains 18 residues. This table comes from immunoSEQ multiplex PCR, and its TCRdb copy is limited to in-frame clones, with some not included. The sample carries 350,000 to 450,000 clones, around 87% recorded once. The sample comprised PBMCs or T cells enriched from blood (not recorded which). V usage is TRBV19 and J usage is TRBJ2-2; possibly TRBD2 for D (5 bases). The sequence was obtained from a man in his forties in a cohort exposed to, infected with or recovered from COVID-19 (not recorded which). The CDR3 DNA reads as TGTGCCAGTAGTATCCTGATTATTCGGGAATCGGACACCGGGGAGCTGTTTTTT. Translating gives CASSILIIRESDTGELFF.